The 3 T cell receptor beta chains in this list originate from one sample, sequenced in a study of blood T cell repertoires in COVID-19 (dated by TCRdb to 2019 to 2021). Receptor libraries were prepared by the immunoSEQ multiplex PCR assay. This immuneACCESS table, as held by TCRdb, lists in-frame sequences with V and J called but not all clones. Of the missing ones, under half trace to an unresolved V gene in checked studies; the others have no known cause. The sample table records just over 300,000 clones; 65% to 90% of these occur just once. The ten largest clonotypes hold over 3.5% of the sample. Sequenced material: PBMCs or T cells enriched from blood (not recorded which). The receptor set was obtained from a man aged 30-40 years who had recovered from COVID-19.

V usage is TRBV18 and J usage is TRBJ1-5, with D possibly being TRBD1 (6 bases). Germline V gene data show CDR1 as KGHSH and CDR2 as LQKENI. Trimming cost V 2 bases and J 0 bases, with 11 bases left between them. The CDR3 has 16 amino acids. CDR3 region: CASSPGTIYSNQPQHF. The CDR3 region has the DNA TGTGCCAGCTCACCAGGGACAATTTATAGCAATCAGCCCCAGCATTTT.

The gene calls are TRBV7-9 and TRBJ2-7, with TRBD2 matching 8 bases. V gave up 0 bases and J gave up 5 bases; unmatched junction bases: 3. This CDR3 comprises 14 residues. The germline gives CDR1 SEHNR, CDR2 FQNEAQ (reference sequence). CDR3 sequence (DNA): TGTGCCAGCAGCTTAGCATATAGCGGGAACGAGCAGTACTTC. Its protein is CASSLAYSGNEQYF. The entire variable domain, with the rest obtained from reference TRBV7-9 and TRBJ2-7, is as follows: DTGVSQNPRHKITKRGQNVTFRCDPISEHNRLYWYRQTLGQGPEFLTYFQNEAQLEKSRLLSDRFSAERPKGSFSTLEIQRTEQGDSAMYLCASSLAYSGNEQYFGPGTRLTVT.

The chain employs TRBV7-2 and TRBJ2-2, with D possibly being TRBD2 (6 bases). CDR1 SGHTA and CDR2 FQGNSA come from the germline V gene. This CDR3 has 17 amino acids. Trimming shortened V by 5 bases and J by 1 base, and 17 bases separated the two germline ends. CDR3 in amino acids: CASSPRRTSRNTGELFF. The CDR3 nucleotides are TGTGCCAGCAGCCCAAGACGAACTAGCCGGAACACCGGGGAGCTGTTTTTT.